The 2 T cell receptor beta chains below come from one sample, sequenced in a study of T cells in Graves' hyperthyroidism and ophthalmopathy (dated 2019 in TCRdb). The receptor library was made with multiplex PCR. The instrument given in TCRdb is Illumina HiSeq 2000. Amplification of TCR beta CDR3 regions was carried out from RNA transcripts. A first-round RT-PCR of the TCR CDR3 used the HTBI primer set with the Qiagen OneStep RT-PCR kit. TCRdb ran its own pipeline on the public reads, namely fastp trimming at Q25 and MiXCR clone calling, and kept in-frame beta chains. Each entry merges the rows of one CDR3 protein and shows their most common DNA and genes. This sample gives hundreds of thousands of distinct CDR3 sequences in total; 40% to 55% of them show up just once. 8.2% of the sample rests with the top ten. Sequencing input: peripheral blood or thyroid tissue (not recorded which). These TCRs come from a woman under 30 with Graves' hyperthyroidism. Donor details come from another sample of the same person, matched by shared clones.

This clonotype was picked up many times. This sequence joins TRBV2 and TRBJ1-1, with D possibly being TRBD1 (6 bases). Trimming shortened V by 8 bases and J by 1 base, and 14 bases separated the two germline ends. This CDR3 has 14 residues. The germline gives CDR1 SNHLY, CDR2 FYNNEI. CDR3 DNA sequence: TGTGCCAGCGGGGGTGGGACAACGAACACTGAAGCTTTCTTT. Translated: CASGGGTTNTEAFF.

The rearrangement joins TRBV2 to TRBJ1-5; perhaps TRBD1 as D (5 bases). The V gene's germline CDR1 is SNHLY and CDR2 FYNNEI. The V end was cut by 1 base, the J end by 3 bases, with 13 bases between. The CDR3 is 16 amino acids. Here the CDR3 reads CASSEGKGMINQPQHF. The CDR3 DNA reads as TGTGCCAGCAGTGAAGGAAAGGGGATGATCAATCAGCCCCAGCATTTT.